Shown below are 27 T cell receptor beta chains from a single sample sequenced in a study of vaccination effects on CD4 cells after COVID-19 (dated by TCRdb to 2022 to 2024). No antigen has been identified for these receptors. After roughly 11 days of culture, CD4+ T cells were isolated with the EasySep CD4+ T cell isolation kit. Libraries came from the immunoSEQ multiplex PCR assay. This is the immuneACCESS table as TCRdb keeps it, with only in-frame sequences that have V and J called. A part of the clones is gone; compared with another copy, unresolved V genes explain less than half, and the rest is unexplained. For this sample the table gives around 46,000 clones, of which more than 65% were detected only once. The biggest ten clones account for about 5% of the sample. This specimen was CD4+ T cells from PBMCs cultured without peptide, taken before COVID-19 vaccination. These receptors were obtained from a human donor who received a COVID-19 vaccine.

The CDR3 bases are TGTGCCAGCAGCCTCGCCTCGCTGAACACTGAAGCTTTCTTT. Its translation: CASSLASLNTEAFF. The J gene is TRBJ1-1, the V gene TRBV3-1 (or the pseudogene TRBV3-2); D is unresolved. Deletions cut 4 bases from V and 0 bases from J, with 9 bases between. Germline loops: CDR1 LGHDT, CDR2 YNNKEL (reference sequence). The CDR3 is made up of 14 amino acids.

This chain's CDR3 is CASRLISGAHLTPLYEQYF. The DNA of the CDR3 is TGTGCAAGTCGCTTAATTAGCGGGGCCCATTTAACCCCCCTCTACGAGCAGTACTTC. The J gene is TRBJ2-7, the V gene TRBV12-2; the table's D call, TRBD2, was not checked against the DNA. TRBV12-2 is an annotated pseudogene. This CDR3 region has 19 residues.

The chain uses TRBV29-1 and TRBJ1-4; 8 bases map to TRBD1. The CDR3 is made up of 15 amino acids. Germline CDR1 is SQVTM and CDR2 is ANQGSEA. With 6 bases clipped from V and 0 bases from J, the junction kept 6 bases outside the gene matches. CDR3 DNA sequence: TGCAGCGTATGGACAGGGCTTTCAACTAATGAAAAACTGTTTTTT. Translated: CSVWTGLSTNEKLFF.

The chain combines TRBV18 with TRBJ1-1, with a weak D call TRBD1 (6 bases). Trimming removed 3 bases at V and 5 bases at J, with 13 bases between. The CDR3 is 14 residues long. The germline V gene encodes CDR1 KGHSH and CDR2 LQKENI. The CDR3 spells CASSPGDMGTEAFF. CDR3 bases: TGTGCCAGCTCACCCGGGGACATGGGGACTGAAGCTTTCTTT.

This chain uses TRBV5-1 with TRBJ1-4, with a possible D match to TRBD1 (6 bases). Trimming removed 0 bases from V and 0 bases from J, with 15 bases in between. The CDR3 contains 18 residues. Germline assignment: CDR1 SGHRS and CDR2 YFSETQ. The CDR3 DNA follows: TGCGCCAGCAGCTTGGATCCAGGGGACCCCTCAACTAATGAAAAACTGTTTTTT. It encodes CASSLDPGDPSTNEKLFF. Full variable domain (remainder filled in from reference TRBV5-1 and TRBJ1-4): KAGVTQTPRYLIKTRGQQVTLSCSPISGHRSVSWYQQTPGQGLQFLFEYFSETQRNKGNFPGRFSGRQFSNSRSEMNVSTLELGDSALYLCASSLDPGDPSTNEKLFFGSGTQLSVL.

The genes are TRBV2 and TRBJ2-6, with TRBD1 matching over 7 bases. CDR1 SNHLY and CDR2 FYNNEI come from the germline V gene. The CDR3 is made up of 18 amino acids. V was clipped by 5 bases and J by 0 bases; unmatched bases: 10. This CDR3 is CASSRYGTVISGANVLTF. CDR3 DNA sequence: TGTGCCAGCAGTCGGTATGGGACAGTAATCTCTGGGGCCAACGTCCTGACTTTC.

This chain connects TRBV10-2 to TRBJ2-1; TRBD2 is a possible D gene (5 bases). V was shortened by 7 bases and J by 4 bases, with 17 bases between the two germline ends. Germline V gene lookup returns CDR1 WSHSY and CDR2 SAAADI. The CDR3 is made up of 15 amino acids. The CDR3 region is CASKGQRITYNEQFF. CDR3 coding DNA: TGCGCCAGCAAGGGTCAGCGGATCACATACAATGAGCAGTTCTTC.

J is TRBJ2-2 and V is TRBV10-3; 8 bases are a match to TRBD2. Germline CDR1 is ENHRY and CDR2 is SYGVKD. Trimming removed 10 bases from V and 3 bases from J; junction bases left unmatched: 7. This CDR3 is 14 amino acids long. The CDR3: CATQGAGDTGELFF. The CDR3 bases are TGTGCCACCCAAGGAGCGGGGGACACCGGGGAGCTGTTTTTT.

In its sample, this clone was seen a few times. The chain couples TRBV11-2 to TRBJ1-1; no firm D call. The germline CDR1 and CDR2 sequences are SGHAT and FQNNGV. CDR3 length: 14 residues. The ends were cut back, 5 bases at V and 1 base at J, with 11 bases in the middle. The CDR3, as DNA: TGTGCCAGCAGCCTCGGACGGGCGAACACTGAAGCTTTCTTT. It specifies CASSLGRANTEAFF.

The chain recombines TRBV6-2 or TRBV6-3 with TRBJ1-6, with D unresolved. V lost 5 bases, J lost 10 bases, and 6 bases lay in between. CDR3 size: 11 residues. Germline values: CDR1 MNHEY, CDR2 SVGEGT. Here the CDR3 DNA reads TGTGCCAGCAGTAATCCATCACCCCTCCACTTT. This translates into CASSNPSPLHF.

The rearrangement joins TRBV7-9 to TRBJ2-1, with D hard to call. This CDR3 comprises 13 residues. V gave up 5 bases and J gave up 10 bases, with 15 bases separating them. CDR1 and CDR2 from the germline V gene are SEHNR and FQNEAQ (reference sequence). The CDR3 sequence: CASSPNSGREQFF. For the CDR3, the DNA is TGTGCCAGCAGCCCCAATTCGGGTAGGGAGCAGTTCTTC.

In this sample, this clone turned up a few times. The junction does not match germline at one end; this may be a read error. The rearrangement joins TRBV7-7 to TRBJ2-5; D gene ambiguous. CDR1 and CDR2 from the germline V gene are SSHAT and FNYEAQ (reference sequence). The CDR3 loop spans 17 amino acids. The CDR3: CASSLGRVIRPQETQYF. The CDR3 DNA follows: TGTGCTAGCAGCTTAGGAAGGGTGATCCGGCCCCAAGAGACCCAGTACTTC.

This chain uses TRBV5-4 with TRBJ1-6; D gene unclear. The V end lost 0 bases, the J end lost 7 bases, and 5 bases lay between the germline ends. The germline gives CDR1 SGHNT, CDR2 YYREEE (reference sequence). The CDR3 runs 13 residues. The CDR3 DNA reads TGTGCCAGCAGCTTGGACAAAAATTCACCCCTCCACTTT. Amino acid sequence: CASSLDKNSPLHF.

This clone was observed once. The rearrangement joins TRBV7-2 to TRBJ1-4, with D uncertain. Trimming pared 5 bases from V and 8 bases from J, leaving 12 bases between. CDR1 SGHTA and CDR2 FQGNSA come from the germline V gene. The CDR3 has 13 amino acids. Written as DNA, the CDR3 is TGTGCCAGCAGCCCCCGACCCTTGGAAAAACTGTTTTTT. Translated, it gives CASSPRPLEKLFF.

The CDR3 sequence: CASSSIYGTASSYEQYF. CDR3 DNA: TGTGCCAGCAGCTCAATATATGGGACAGCGAGCTCCTACGAGCAGTACTTC. The J gene is TRBJ2-7, the V gene TRBV11-2; 7 bases are shared with TRBD1. Per the germline V gene, CDR1 is SGHAT and CDR2 is FQNNGV. Trimming at V came to 4 bases and at J to 0 bases, leaving 12 bases not matched to a gene. This CDR3 is 17 amino acids long.

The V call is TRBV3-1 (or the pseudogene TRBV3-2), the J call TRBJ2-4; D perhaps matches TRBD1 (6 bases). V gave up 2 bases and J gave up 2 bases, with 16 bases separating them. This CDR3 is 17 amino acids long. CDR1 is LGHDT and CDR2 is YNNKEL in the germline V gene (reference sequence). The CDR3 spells CASSQLARRGSKNIQYF. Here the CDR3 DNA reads TGTGCCAGCAGCCAATTAGCACGCAGGGGATCCAAAAACATTCAGTACTTC.

CDR3 sequence reads: CASSLPGPSSYEQYF. DNA for the CDR3: TGTGCCAGCAGTTTACCGGGGCCTTCCTCCTACGAGCAGTACTTC. The chain employs TRBV28 and TRBJ2-7; D is possibly TRBD1 or TRBD2 (5 bases each). Trimming cost V 2 bases and J 0 bases, with 11 bases left between them. The germline CDR1 and CDR2 sequences are MDHEN and SYDVKM. This CDR3 contains 15 residues.

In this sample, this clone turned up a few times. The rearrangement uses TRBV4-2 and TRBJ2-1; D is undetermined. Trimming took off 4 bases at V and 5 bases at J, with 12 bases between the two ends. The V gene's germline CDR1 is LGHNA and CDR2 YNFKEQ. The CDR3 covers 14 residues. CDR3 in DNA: TGTGCCAGCAGCCGCCCTAACCTTAACAATGAGCAGTTCTTC. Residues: CASSRPNLNNEQFF.

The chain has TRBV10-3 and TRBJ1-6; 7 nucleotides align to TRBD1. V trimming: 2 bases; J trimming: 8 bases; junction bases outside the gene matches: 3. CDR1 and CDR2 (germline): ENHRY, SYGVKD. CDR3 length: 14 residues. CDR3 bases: TGTGCCATCAGTGAGACAGGGGTGGATTCACCCCTCCACTTT. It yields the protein CAISETGVDSPLHF.

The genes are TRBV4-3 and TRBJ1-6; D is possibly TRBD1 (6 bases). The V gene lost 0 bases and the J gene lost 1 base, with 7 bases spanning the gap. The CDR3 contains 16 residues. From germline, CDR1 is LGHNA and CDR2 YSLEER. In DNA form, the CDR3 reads TGCGCCAGCAGCCAAGACAGGGGATCCTATAATTCACCCCTCCACTTT. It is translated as CASSQDRGSYNSPLHF.

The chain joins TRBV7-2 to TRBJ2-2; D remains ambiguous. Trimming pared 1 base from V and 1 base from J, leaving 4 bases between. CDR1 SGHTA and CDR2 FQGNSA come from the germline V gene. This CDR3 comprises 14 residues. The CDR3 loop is CASSLGGNTGELFF. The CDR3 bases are TGTGCCAGCAGCTTAGGGGGGAACACCGGGGAGCTGTTTTTT.

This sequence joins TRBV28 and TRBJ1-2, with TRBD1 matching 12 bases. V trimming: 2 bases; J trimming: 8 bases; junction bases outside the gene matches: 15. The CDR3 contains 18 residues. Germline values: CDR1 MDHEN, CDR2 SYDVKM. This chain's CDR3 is CASSLSPPGQGAFGGYTF. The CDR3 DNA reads TGTGCCAGCAGTTTAAGTCCACCGGGACAGGGGGCTTTTGGGGGCTACACCTTC.

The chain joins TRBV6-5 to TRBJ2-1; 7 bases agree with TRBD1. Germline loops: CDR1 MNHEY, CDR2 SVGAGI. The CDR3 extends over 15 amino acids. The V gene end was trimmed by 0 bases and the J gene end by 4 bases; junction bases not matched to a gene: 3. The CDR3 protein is CASSYSTGQYNEQFF. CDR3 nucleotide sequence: TGTGCCAGCAGTTACTCGACGGGACAGTACAATGAGCAGTTCTTC.

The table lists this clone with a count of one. The CDR3 reads CASSYLEGGTDTQYF. In nucleotides, the CDR3 is TGTGCCAGCAGTTACCTGGAGGGGGGCACAGATACGCAGTATTTT. The chain couples TRBV6-2 or TRBV6-3 to TRBJ2-3; either TRBD1 or TRBD2 may fit D (6 bases each). V shed 2 bases and J shed 1 base, with 10 bases lying between them. Germline V gene data show CDR1 as MNHEY and CDR2 as SVGEGT. This CDR3 has 15 amino acids.

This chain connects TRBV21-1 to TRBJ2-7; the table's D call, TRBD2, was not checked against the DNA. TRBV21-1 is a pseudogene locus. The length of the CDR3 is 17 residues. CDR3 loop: CASSKALCGTRAYEQYF. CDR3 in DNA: TGTGCCAGCAGCAAAGCGCTTTGTGGGACTCGCGCCTACGAGCAGTACTTC.

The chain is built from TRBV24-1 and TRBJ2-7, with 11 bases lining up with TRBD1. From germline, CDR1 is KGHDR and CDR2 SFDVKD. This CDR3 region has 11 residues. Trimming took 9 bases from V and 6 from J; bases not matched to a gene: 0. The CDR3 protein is CATGTGGEQYF. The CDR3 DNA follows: TGTGCCACCGGGACAGGGGGCGAGCAGTACTTC.

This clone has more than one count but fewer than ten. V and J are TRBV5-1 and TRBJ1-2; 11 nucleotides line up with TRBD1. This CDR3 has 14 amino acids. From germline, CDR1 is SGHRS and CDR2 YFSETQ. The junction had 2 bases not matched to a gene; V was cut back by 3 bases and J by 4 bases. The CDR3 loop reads CASSWTGGSYGYTF. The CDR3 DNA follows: TGCGCCAGCAGCTGGACAGGGGGCAGCTATGGCTACACCTTC.